The 26 T cell receptor beta chains in this list originate from one sample, sequenced in a study of T cell changes during pregnancy in multiple sclerosis. Measured with immunoSEQ multiplex PCR; TCRdb has only the in-frame clones, and not every one. The repertoire consists of tens of thousands of clones, with just under 95% occurring once and the leading ten covering about 0.78%. This specimen consisted of peripheral blood, obtained in the third trimester of pregnancy. These receptors all stem from a female donor with multiple sclerosis, enrolled in a pregnancy study.

V gene TRBV2 combines with J gene TRBJ1-3; 8 bases agree with TRBD1. CDR3 size: 14 residues. CDR1 and CDR2 (germline): SNHLY, FYNNEI. With V trimmed by 3 bases and J by 7 bases, 5 bases remained unmatched. CDR3 sequence: CASSDQGARNTIYF. CDR3 coding DNA: TGTGCCAGCAGTGACCAGGGGGCAAGGAACACCATATATTTT.

This chain joins TRBV7-8 and TRBJ2-7, with a tentative D call TRBD2 (6 bases). V was shortened by 4 bases and J by 5 bases, with 18 bases between the two germline ends. The germline CDR1 and CDR2 sequences are SGHVS and FQNEAQ. CDR3 length: 15 residues. CDR3 nucleotide sequence: TGTGCCAGCAGCTCCCCGTCGGGGGTGGGTAACGAGCAGTACTTC. Translation gives CASSSPSGVGNEQYF.

V is TRBV6-5 and J is TRBJ2-1; TRBD2 aligns across 7 bases. The CDR3 loop spans 15 amino acids. Germline V CDR1 and CDR2: MNHEY, SVGAGI. V shed 0 bases and J 6 bases; nucleotides not matched to a gene: 5. The CDR3 sequence: CASSYSSSGGNEQFF. DNA of the CDR3: TGTGCCAGCAGTTACTCGTCATCGGGGGGCAATGAGCAGTTCTTC.

The V and J genes are TRBV30 and TRBJ2-7, with TRBD2 matching over 10 bases. The CDR3 has 15 amino acids. Germline lookup yields CDR1 GTSNPN and CDR2 SVGIG (reference sequence). The J segment lost 2 bases and the V segment lost 0 bases, leaving 4 bases of the junction unmatched. The CDR3 here is CAWSVLSGRAYEQYF. Here the CDR3 DNA reads TGTGCCTGGAGTGTACTAAGCGGGAGGGCCTACGAGCAGTACTTC.

The rearrangement links TRBV28 to TRBJ2-1, with 14 nucleotides matching TRBD2. Germline assignment: CDR1 MDHEN and CDR2 SYDVKM. V lost 1 base to trimming and J lost 6 bases; unmatched junction nucleotides: 5. This CDR3 is 17 amino acids long. CDR3 nucleotide sequence: TGTGCCAGCAGTTTATCGGGACTAGCGGGAGTTGGCAATGAGCAGTTCTTC. Translating it yields CASSLSGLAGVGNEQFF.

The chain links TRBV27 to TRBJ2-6; tentative D call: TRBD1 (5 bases). Trimming pared 6 bases from V and 0 bases from J, leaving 18 bases between. Per the germline V gene, CDR1 is MNHEY and CDR2 is SMNVEV (reference sequence). This CDR3 contains 18 residues. The CDR3 DNA reads TGTGCCAGCAGCCCTTCCCAGGGTCACTTCTCTGGGGCCAACGTCCTGACTTTC. Translated: CASSPSQGHFSGANVLTF.

The CDR3 here is CASSLTSGKNTGELFF. The CDR3 region has the DNA TGTGCCAGCAGCTTAACGAGCGGAAAGAACACCGGGGAGCTGTTTTTT. V gene TRBV7-8 combines with J gene TRBJ2-2, with D possibly matching TRBD2 (5 bases). Trimming pared 2 bases from V and 1 base from J, leaving 11 bases between. Germline assignment: CDR1 SGHVS and CDR2 FQNEAQ. The CDR3 is 16 amino acids.

V gene TRBV6-5 combines with J gene TRBJ2-5; a possible D gene is TRBD2 (6 bases). The germline CDR1 and CDR2 sequences are MNHEY and SVGAGI. This CDR3 region has 13 residues. Trimming took 2 bases from V and 4 from J, leaving 8 bases between them. Here the CDR3 reads CASSYRGRETQYF. CDR3 in DNA: TGTGCCAGCAGTTACCGGGGGAGAGAGACCCAGTACTTC.

This chain uses TRBV2 with TRBJ2-7, with 7 positions matching TRBD2. The CDR3 consists of 15 residues. With 4 bases clipped from V and 5 bases from J, the junction kept 11 bases outside the gene matches. CDR1 SNHLY and CDR2 FYNNEI come from the germline V gene. In DNA form, the CDR3 reads TGTGCCAGCAGTGGTCAAATCGCGGGAGTCAACGAGCAGTACTTC. It specifies CASSGQIAGVNEQYF.

V is TRBV30 and J is TRBJ2-3; 8 nucleotides line up with TRBD2. Germline V gene data show CDR1 as GTSNPN and CDR2 as SVGIG (reference sequence). V lost 4 bases to trimming and J lost 6 bases; unmatched junction nucleotides: 6. CDR3 size: 13 residues. CDR3 nucleotide sequence: TGTGCCTGGAATCAGCGGGAGAGGGATACGCAGTATTTT. It yields the protein CAWNQRERDTQYF.

The table lists this clone with a count of one. The chain is built from TRBV7-2 and TRBJ2-7; the match to TRBD2 covers 8 bases. The CDR3 covers 16 residues. From germline, CDR1 is SGHTA and CDR2 FQGNSA. With 4 bases clipped from V and 0 bases from J, the junction kept 8 bases outside the gene matches. CDR3 residues: CASSSRRLARSYEQYF. CDR3 bases: TGTGCCAGCAGCTCCCGCAGACTAGCGCGCTCCTACGAGCAGTACTTC.

The chain links TRBV9 to TRBJ2-2; the D is unclear. Germline V gives CDR1 SGDLS, CDR2 YYNGEE. There are 14 residues in the CDR3. V was trimmed by 0 bases and J by 4 bases, leaving 7 bases between them. CDR3 protein: CASSVGPGTGELFF. CDR3 DNA: TGTGCCAGCAGCGTAGGACCAGGCACCGGGGAGCTGTTTTTT.

The rearrangement uses TRBV5-5 and TRBJ2-7; the match to TRBD1 covers 11 bases. CDR3 length equals 15 residues. Germline assignment: CDR1 SGHKS and CDR2 YYEKEE (reference sequence). V lost 6 bases and J lost 5; bases outside the gene matches: 10. DNA for the CDR3: TGTGCCAGCAAAGAAAGGGACAGGGGGACCCACGAGCAGTACTTC. Protein product: CASKERDRGTHEQYF.

This clone appeared a single time. This chain uses TRBV28 with TRBJ1-5; no reliable D call. Deletions cut 2 bases from V and 3 bases from J, with 14 bases between. The CDR3 is 16 amino acids. Germline V gene data show CDR1 as MDHEN and CDR2 as SYDVKM. The CDR3 nucleotides read TGTGCCAGCAGTTTAGCTCGTTGGGCTGACAATCAGCCCCAGCATTTT. It codes for CASSLARWADNQPQHF.

The chain is built from TRBV19 and TRBJ2-5; 11 bases are a match to TRBD2. V lost 8 bases to trimming and J lost 0 bases; unmatched junction nucleotides: 5. Germline-derived CDR1 and CDR2 are LNHDA and SQIVND (reference sequence). The CDR3 has 15 residues. The CDR3 bases are TGTGCCAGTGGAGGACTAGCGGGTAACCAAGAGACCCAGTACTTC. This gives the protein CASGGLAGNQETQYF. Full variable domain (rest looked up from reference TRBV19 and TRBJ2-5): DGGITQSPKYLFRKEGQNVTLSCEQNLNHDAMYWYRQDPGQGLRLIYYSQIVNDFQKGDIAEGYSVSREKKESFPLTVTSAQKNPTAFYLCASGGLAGNQETQYFGPGTRLLVL.

With regard to this clone: This sequence may be a read error, since a much larger clone differs from it by one base. This same CDR3 is encoded by further DNA sequences in the sample. This chain joins TRBV6-1 and TRBJ2-1, with 8 nucleotides matching TRBD2. Germline CDR1 reads MNHNS; CDR2 reads SASEGT. There are 15 residues in the CDR3. V was pared by 2 bases and J by 0 bases, with 0 bases of the junction left unmatched. The CDR3 DNA reads TGTGCCAGCAGTGAACTAGCGGGCTCCTACAATGAGCAGTTCTTC. This translates into CASSELAGSYNEQFF.

V and J are TRBV7-8 and TRBJ2-7; TRBD2 agrees at 9 bases. CDR3 length: 16 residues. The trim removed 4 bases at V and 0 bases at J, leaving 7 bases unmatched. Germline CDR1 reads SGHVS; CDR2 reads FQNEAQ. The CDR3 DNA reads as TGTGCCAGCAGCTCAATTCTAGCGGGGAGCTCCTACGAGCAGTACTTC. Translating it yields CASSSILAGSSYEQYF.

The rearrangement uses TRBV4-2 and TRBJ2-3, with a tentative D call TRBD2 (6 bases). The CDR3 has 17 amino acids. Germline V lookup: CDR1 LGHNA, CDR2 YNFKEQ. V dropped 4 bases and J dropped 5 bases, with 22 bases sitting between them. The CDR3 loop is CASSPKAGPAYVDTQYF. CDR3 nucleotides: TGTGCCAGCAGCCCCAAGGCGGGACCCGCTTATGTAGATACGCAGTATTTT.

The chain uses TRBV29-1 and TRBJ2-7, with D possibly matching TRBD1 (6 bases). The CDR3 covers 14 residues. Germline V gene data show CDR1 as SQVTM and CDR2 as ANQGSEA. Trimming took off 0 bases at V and 3 bases at J, with 12 bases between the two ends. The CDR3 spells CSVEEGRGIYEQYF. The DNA of the CDR3 is TGCAGCGTTGAAGAGGGCAGGGGCATCTACGAGCAGTACTTC.

The chain joins TRBV29-1 to TRBJ2-7; weak D call: TRBD1 (5 bases). The CDR3 length is 12 residues. Per germline, CDR1 SQVTM and CDR2 ANQGSEA. V was cut by 7 bases and J by 2 bases, with 12 bases left in between. CDR3 region: CSAWTSTYEQYF. For the CDR3, the DNA is TGCAGCGCCTGGACATCGACCTACGAGCAGTACTTC.

V and J are TRBV4-2 and TRBJ2-7; 11 positions match TRBD2. CDR1 is LGHNA, CDR2 YNFKEQ, per germline. The CDR3 covers 16 residues. The junction had 4 bases not matched to a gene; V was cut back by 3 bases and J by 0 bases. CDR3 nucleotides: TGTGCCAGCAGCCAGGCCGGGACTAGCGGCTCCTACGAGCAGTACTTC. Protein: CASSQAGTSGSYEQYF.

The chain couples TRBV4-2 to TRBJ2-1, with 9 bases that match TRBD2. V gave up 4 bases and J gave up 7 bases; unmatched junction bases: 14. This CDR3 is built from 17 residues. Germline V lookup: CDR1 LGHNA, CDR2 YNFKEQ. The DNA of the CDR3 is TGTGCCAGCAGCCCCCGCCCCATGGCGGGAGGGCGGAATGAGCAGTTCTTC. Protein product: CASSPRPMAGGRNEQFF.

As regards this clone: The sample holds other DNA sequences that translate to the same CDR3. The V gene is TRBV27, the J gene TRBJ1-1; possible D gene TRBD1, 6 bases. V was shortened by 6 bases and J by 1 base, with 9 bases between the two germline ends. Per germline, CDR1 MNHEY and CDR2 SMNVEV (reference sequence). The CDR3 length is 13 residues. DNA of the CDR3: TGTGCCAGCAGCCTCAGGGGGAACACTGAAGCTTTCTTT. The encoded protein is CASSLRGNTEAFF.

V is TRBV5-1 and J is TRBJ2-1; 7 nucleotides agree with TRBD1. The CDR3 runs to 14 residues. The germline CDR1 and CDR2 sequences are SGHRS and YFSETQ. V was clipped by 6 bases and J by 5 bases; unmatched bases: 8. In DNA, the CDR3 is TGCGCCAGCACTCCAGACAGGGTCGACAATGAGCAGTTCTTC. It codes for CASTPDRVDNEQFF.

Concerning this clone: A junction end diverges from the germline sequence, so it may reflect a read error. The chain recombines TRBV30 with TRBJ1-1; D gene ambiguous. The CDR3 sequence is 12 residues long. The germline gives CDR1 GTSNPN, CDR2 SVGIG (reference sequence). The CDR3 coding sequence is TGTGCCTGGATTTCACAGAACGCTGAAGCTTTCTTT. The encoded protein is CAWISQNAEAFF.

CDR3 DNA: TGTGCCAGCAGTTTCGCGGGGGATTATCAGCCCCAGCATTTT. Translating it yields CASSFAGDYQPQHF. V and J are TRBV27 and TRBJ1-5, with D maybe TRBD1 (5 bases). The CDR3 contains 14 residues. The germline V gene encodes CDR1 MNHEY and CDR2 SMNVEV (reference sequence). Trimming stripped 3 bases from V and 5 bases from J, with 11 bases between.